This T cell receptor beta chain came from a study of CD8 T cells in Susac syndrome (dated by TCRdb to about 2019). Regarding the study in general: The study used repertoire sequencing to test whether antigen drove CD8+ T cell activation and differentiation in Susac syndrome. Study-wide conclusions, independent of this receptor: The TCR sequencing and HLA analysis was acknowledged to have included a relatively small number of individuals.

CDR1 and CDR2, looked up from the germline V gene (reference sequence), are DFQATT and SNEGSKA. The CDR3, from cysteine to phenylalanine, totals 14 residues. Of all the DNA, just the CDR3 is kept, 42 bases in frame from base 1. V and J are truncated by 6 bases and 6 bases respectively, leaving an intervening sequence of 18 bases. Notes on this clonotype: Its binding antigen is unknown. Base qualities are not at hand, and no much larger clone is one base apart.

RNA was extracted using the RNeasy kit, and roughly 0.45 to 1 microgram was reverse transcribed with random hexamers. The immunoSEQ multiplex PCR assay, which covers 54 Vbeta and 13 Jbeta segments, was used to amplify TCR beta CDR3 regions. Bias from PCR amplification was corrected by using a synthetic template baseline for primer optimization and for computational correction. In the authors' own workflow: Reads were annotated to V, D and J genes according to IMGT and were analyzed with immunoSEQ Analyzer, with only productive sequences retained. Clonality was calculated as one minus the Shannon entropy normalized by log2 of the number of productive unique sequences. Public and private clones were assessed among the 100 most prevalent clones of each patient and control. A clone was defined as Susac-specific if it was absent from the healthy and MS cohorts, from more than 850 published viral clones and from other ImmuneACCESS disease sequences. Using fastp trimming at Q25 and MiXCR clonotype assembly, TCRdb reanalyzed the public sequencing data and kept in-frame beta chains. Each CDR3 protein gets just one entry, which takes the most common genes and DNA from the rows behind it. The V and J calls and clone size come from TCRdb's table, not from the authors' own analysis. This sample is represented by about 140,000 distinct CDR3 sequences; 85% to 95% of them were singletons. The ten top clones hold approximately 0.11% of the sample.

High-throughput TCR beta sequencing profiled peripheral blood CD8+ and CD4+ T cells from healthy donors, Susac syndrome patients and multiple sclerosis patients. Treatment-naive patients with stable or active relapsing-remitting disease fulfilling revised McDonald criteria were used as multiple sclerosis controls. Bulk CD8+ and CD4+ T cells were purified by magnetic negative isolation, while CD8+ TEMRA cells were enriched using FACS. Blood was collected in EDTA tubes and processed within 24 hours, with PBMCs isolated through density gradient centrifugation. PBMCs intended for TCR sequencing were cryopreserved in liquid nitrogen and were subsequently thawed in a 37 degrees C water bath. The sorted or isolated CD4+, CD8+ and CD8+ TEMRA cells reached a purity of at least 90%.

Sequencing was performed on CD4+ T cells from PBMCs. The sequence is built from TRBV20-1 and TRBJ2-4; TRBD1 is a weak D gene call, 6 bases matching. The sequence came from a human donor with multiple sclerosis. The CDR3 region: CSAPHPGDRNIQYF. The DNA is as follows: TGCAGTGCCCCACACCCAGGGGATAGAAACATTCAGTACTTC.